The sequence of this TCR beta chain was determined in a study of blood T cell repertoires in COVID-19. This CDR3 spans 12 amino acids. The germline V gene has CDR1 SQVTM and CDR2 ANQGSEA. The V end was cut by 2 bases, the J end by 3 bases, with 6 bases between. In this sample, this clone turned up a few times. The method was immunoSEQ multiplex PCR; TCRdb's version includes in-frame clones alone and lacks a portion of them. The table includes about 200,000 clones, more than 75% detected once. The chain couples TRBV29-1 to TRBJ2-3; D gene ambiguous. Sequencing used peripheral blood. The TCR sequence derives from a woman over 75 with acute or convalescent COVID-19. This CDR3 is CSVELGTDTQYF. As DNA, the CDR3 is TGCAGCGTTGAACTAGGTACAGATACGCAGTATTTT.